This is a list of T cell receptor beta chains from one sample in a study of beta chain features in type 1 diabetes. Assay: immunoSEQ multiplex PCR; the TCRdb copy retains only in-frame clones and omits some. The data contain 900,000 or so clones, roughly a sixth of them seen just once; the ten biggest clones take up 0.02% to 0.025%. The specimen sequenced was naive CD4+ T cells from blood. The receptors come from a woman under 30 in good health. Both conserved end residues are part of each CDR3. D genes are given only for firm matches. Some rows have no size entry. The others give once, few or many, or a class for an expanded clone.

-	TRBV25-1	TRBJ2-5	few	CASSERGSETQYF	TGTGCCAGCAGTGAAAGAGGATCGGAGACCCAGTACTTC
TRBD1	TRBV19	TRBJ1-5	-	CASSTTGTGAKQPQHF	TGTGCCAGTAGTACTACCGGGACAGGGGCCAAGCAGCCCCAGCATTTT
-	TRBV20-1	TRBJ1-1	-	CSAMRVTEAFF	TGCAGTGCTATGAGGGTCACTGAAGCTTTCTTT
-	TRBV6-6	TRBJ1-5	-	CASTPQNPNQPQHF	TGTGCCAGCACGCCCCAAAACCCTAATCAGCCCCAGCATTTT
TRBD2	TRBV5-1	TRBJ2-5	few	CASSLTSGRTETQYF	TGCGCCAGCAGCTTGACTAGCGGGAGAACGGAGACCCAGTACTTC
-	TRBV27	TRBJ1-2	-	CASGTNYGYTF	TGTGCCAGCGGGACAAACTATGGCTACACCTTC
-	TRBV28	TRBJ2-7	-	CASSLSGGGGYEQYF	TGTGCCAGCAGTTTGAGTGGAGGGGGCGGCTACGAGCAGTACTTC
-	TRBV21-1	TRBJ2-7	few	CASSKGGLAGEPPFYEQYF	TGTGCCAGCAGCAAAGGGGGACTAGCGGGAGAGCCCCCGTTCTACGAGCAGTACTTC
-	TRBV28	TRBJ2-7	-	CASSPPSGTYEQYF	TGTGCCAGCAGTCCCCCCTCGGGAACCTACGAGCAGTACTTC
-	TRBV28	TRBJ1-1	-	CASSMAGTPEAFF	TGTGCCAGCAGTATGGCAGGGACCCCTGAAGCTTTCTTT
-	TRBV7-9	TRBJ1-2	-	CASSTQGVSYGYTF	TGTGCCAGCAGCACCCAAGGGGTATCCTATGGCTACACCTTC
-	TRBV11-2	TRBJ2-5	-	CASSLVWGRETQYF	TGTGCCAGCAGCTTAGTGTGGGGTCGTGAGACCCAGTACTTC
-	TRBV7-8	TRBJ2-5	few	CASSPRLVGWQETQYF	TGTGCCAGCAGCCCCCGTCTCGTGGGGTGGCAAGAGACCCAGTACTTC
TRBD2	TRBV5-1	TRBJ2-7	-	CASSFGLAGNFEQYF	TGCGCCAGCAGCTTCGGACTAGCGGGAAATTTCGAGCAGTACTTC
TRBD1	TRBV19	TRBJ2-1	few	CASYPGGAPYNEQFF	TGTGCCAGCTATCCAGGGGGCGCCCCCTACAATGAGCAGTTCTTC
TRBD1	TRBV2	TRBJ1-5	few	CASKDRGLNQPQHF	TGTGCCAGCAAAGACAGGGGGCTTAATCAGCCCCAGCATTTT
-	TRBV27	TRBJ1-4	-	CASSQHRLRGEKLFF	TGTGCCAGCAGTCAACACAGGCTTCGGGGTGAAAAACTGTTTTTT
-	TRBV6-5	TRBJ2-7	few	CASSYGVGPNYEQYF	TGTGCCAGCAGTTACGGGGTCGGACCTAACTACGAGCAGTACTTC
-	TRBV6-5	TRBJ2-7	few	CAGSAGPYF	TGTGCAGGGTCAGCCGGGCCGTACTTC
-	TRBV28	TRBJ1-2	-	CASSPGQSFNGYTF	TGTGCCAGCAGCCCTGGACAGTCCTTTAATGGCTACACCTTC
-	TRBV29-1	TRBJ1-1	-	CSVGNRKNTEAFF	TGCAGCGTTGGGAACAGAAAGAACACTGAAGCTTTCTTT
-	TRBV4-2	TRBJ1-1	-	CASSPVPEDTEAFF	TGTGCCAGCAGCCCCGTCCCGGAAGACACTGAAGCTTTCTTT
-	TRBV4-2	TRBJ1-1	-	CASSQGHVNTEAFF	TGTGCCAGCAGCCAAGGGCATGTGAACACTGAAGCTTTCTTT
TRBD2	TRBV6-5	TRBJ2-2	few	CASKTSGGPVGELFF	TGTGCCAGCAAGACTAGCGGGGGCCCCGTCGGGGAGCTGTTTTTT
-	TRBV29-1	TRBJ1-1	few	CSVMGNTEAFF	TGCAGCGTTATGGGGAACACTGAAGCTTTCTTT
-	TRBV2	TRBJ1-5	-	CASSLDEYNQPQHF	TGTGCCAGCAGTTTGGACGAATACAATCAGCCCCAGCATTTT
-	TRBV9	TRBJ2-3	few	CASSGGNSGSTDTQYF	TGTGCCAGCAGCGGGGGGAATAGCGGCAGCACAGATACGCAGTATTTT
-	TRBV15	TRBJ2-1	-	CATSRGTSRNYNEQFF	TGTGCCACCAGCAGAGGGACTTCAAGAAACTACAATGAGCAGTTCTTC
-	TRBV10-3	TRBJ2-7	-	CAISEIGGSHEQYF	TGTGCCATCAGTGAGATCGGGGGATCGCACGAGCAGTACTTC
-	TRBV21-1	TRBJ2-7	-	CASSKGMSRAGGEQYF	TGTGCCAGCAGCAAAGGGATGTCTCGCGCAGGGGGGGAGCAGTACTTC
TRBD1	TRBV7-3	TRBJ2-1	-	CASSNGQGIFNEQFF	TGTGCCAGCAGCAACGGACAGGGGATTTTCAATGAGCAGTTCTTC
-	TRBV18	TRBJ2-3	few	CASSLRVTDTQYF	TGTGCCAGCTCACTGCGAGTCACAGATACGCAGTATTTT
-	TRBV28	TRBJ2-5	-	CAIAWGTQETQYF	TGTGCGATCGCGTGGGGGACCCAAGAGACCCAGTACTTC
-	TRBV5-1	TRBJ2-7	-	CASSLLGTAAYEQYF	TGCGCCAGCAGCTTACTGGGGACGGCAGCCTACGAGCAGTACTTC
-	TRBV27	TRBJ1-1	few	CASSLSRGTEAFF	TGTGCCAGCAGTTTATCAAGGGGAACTGAAGCTTTCTTT
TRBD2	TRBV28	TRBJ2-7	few	CASSGSGTSGSYEQYF	TGTGCCAGCAGTGGCTCCGGGACTAGCGGGAGCTACGAGCAGTACTTC
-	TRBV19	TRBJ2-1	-	CASSIQSSYNEQFF	TGTGCCAGTAGTATTCAAAGCTCCTACAATGAGCAGTTCTTC
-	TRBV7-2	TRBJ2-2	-	CASSLSWTVTGELFF	TGTGCCAGCAGCTTAAGCTGGACCGTGACCGGGGAGCTGTTTTTT
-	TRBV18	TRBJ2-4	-	CASSPFMTNAAKNIQYF	TGTGCCAGCTCACCATTCATGACCAACGCGGCCAAAAACATTCAGTACTTC
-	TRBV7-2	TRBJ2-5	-	CASSLGSQTQYF	TGTGCCAGCAGCTTGGGCAGTCAGACCCAGTACTTC
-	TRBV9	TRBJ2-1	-	CASSMTYNEQFF	TGTGCCAGCAGCATGACTTACAATGAGCAGTTCTTC
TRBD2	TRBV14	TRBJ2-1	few	CASSRGLAGGPYNEQFF	TGTGCCAGCAGCCGAGGACTAGCGGGAGGGCCGTATAATGAGCAGTTCTTC